These T cell receptor beta chains were read from a single sample in a study of human T cells and chemical hapten exposure. MiXCR, run by TCRdb on the RACE reads, gives a single entry per CDR3 protein. The profile shows approximately 95,000 distinct CDR3 sequences, around 10% of them singletons. The sequencing here drew on whole blood, taken in connection with sensitization to the hapten diphenylcyclopropenone (DPC). The source is a woman aged 40 to 50 with alopecia areata. Some clones in this sample may be carry-over from other donors' samples. CDR3s include the opening cysteine and the closing phenylalanine or tryptophan. D genes are given only for firm matches. Size is omitted from some rows. Given values are once, few, many or a class for expanded clones.

TRBV9	few	TRBJ2-4	NA	CASSVGSAKNIQYF	TGTGCCAGCAGCGTAGGATCAGCCAAAAACATTCAGTACTTC
TRBV7-2	many	TRBJ2-7	NA	CASSPGTRVREQYF	TGTGCCAGCAGCCCCGGGACGCGAGTACGGGAGCAGTACTTC
TRBV5-6	NA	TRBJ1-5	TRBD1	CASRGQDNQPQHF	TGTGCCAGCAGAGGACAGGACAATCAGCCCCAGCATTTT
TRBV9	few	TRBJ2-2	NA	CASSVATAGTGELFF	TGTGCCAGCAGCGTAGCTACAGCGGGCACCGGGGAGCTGTTTTTT
TRBV25-1	many	TRBJ2-7	TRBD1	CASTGQAYEQYF	TGTGCCAGCACGGGACAGGCATACGAGCAGTACTTC
TRBV18	NA	TRBJ1-2	TRBD1	CASSPSQGARGYTF	TGTGCCAGCTCACCCTCGCAGGGGGCGAGAGGCTACACCTTC
TRBV7-6	many	TRBJ2-7	TRBD1	CAVLDRTNYEQYF	TGTGCCGTCTTGGACAGGACAAACTACGAGCAGTACTTC
TRBV3-1	many	TRBJ1-2	TRBD1	CASPTGAGHRGDYGYTF	TGTGCCAGCCCAACGGGGGCCGGTCACAGGGGGGACTATGGCTACACCTTC
TRBV7-9	NA	TRBJ2-1	TRBD2	CASSLGLAEYNEQFF	TGTGCCAGCAGCTTAGGACTAGCGGAGTACAATGAGCAGTTCTTC
TRBV28	many	TRBJ2-2	NA	CASSLNTGELFF	TGTGCCAGCAGTCTGAACACCGGGGAGCTGTTTTTT
TRBV28	NA	TRBJ1-6	TRBD1	CASSRFGTGAYNSPLHF	TGTGCCAGCAGTCGTTTTGGAACAGGGGCCTATAATTCACCCCTCCACTTT
TRBV20-1	few	TRBJ2-7	TRBD1	CSASGQSLSYEQYF	TGCAGTGCCTCGGGACAGTCCCTATCCTACGAGCAGTACTTC
TRBV20-1	few	TRBJ2-7	TRBD1	CSVPGQGHYEQYF	TGCAGTGTCCCGGGACAGGGGCACTACGAGCAGTACTTC
TRBV15	once	TRBJ2-7	NA	CATSRDLLAYGEQYF	TGTGCCACCAGCAGAGATCTGCTTGCTTATGGCGAGCAGTACTTC
TRBV12-3/TRBV12-4	many	TRBJ2-6	NA	CASSLAGSSSGANVLTF	TGTGCCAGCAGTTTAGCGGGCAGTAGCTCTGGGGCCAACGTCCTGACTTTC
TRBV7-2	many	TRBJ2-1	NA	CASSRDRAREGMPFF	TGTGCCAGCAGCCGAGACCGGGCCCGCGAGGGGATGCCGTTCTTC
TRBV7-2	many	TRBJ2-5	NA	CASSPESGETQYF	TGTGCCAGCAGCCCTGAATCGGGAGAGACCCAGTACTTC
TRBV29-1	NA	TRBJ1-6	NA	CSVVTGDNSPLHF	TGCAGCGTCGTGACAGGAGATAATTCACCCCTCCACTTT